Below are 17 T cell receptor beta chains sequenced from a single sample in a study of blood T cell repertoires in COVID-19. Produced via immunoSEQ multiplex PCR; TCRdb's table is partial and in-frame only. The profile shows tens of thousands of clones, 85% to 90% of them singletons. Sequencing used peripheral blood. These receptors were taken from a human donor with active COVID-19. The donor label of this sample is uncertain.

The V and J genes are TRBV7-2 and TRBJ1-5, with 7 bases fitting TRBD1. This CDR3 has 14 residues. Germline lookup yields CDR1 SGHTA and CDR2 FQGNSA. The V segment lost 4 bases and the J segment 2 bases; nucleotides outside the gene matches: 2. The CDR3 spells CASSYTGGNQPQHF. The CDR3 DNA reads as TGTGCCAGCAGCTATACAGGGGGCAATCAGCCCCAGCATTTT.

This clone has only one observation. The V call is TRBV27, the J call TRBJ2-3, with D unresolved. The V gene's germline CDR1 is MNHEY and CDR2 SMNVEV (reference sequence). This CDR3 contains 15 residues. The V gene lost 3 bases and the J gene lost 2 bases, with 12 bases spanning the gap. The CDR3 DNA reads TGTGCCAGCAGTTTTGGCAGTCCCTTCACAGATACGCAGTATTTT. This codes for CASSFGSPFTDTQYF.

This chain uses TRBV7-9 with TRBJ2-5, with TRBD2 matching 8 bases. Trimming removed 7 bases from V and 9 bases from J; junction bases left unmatched: 22. Germline CDR1 and CDR2: SEHNR and FQNEAQ (reference sequence). The CDR3 runs 17 residues. Written as DNA, the CDR3 is TGTGCCAGCATCGTAGCCCTCCGGGGGGGCGCGGGGTCGGCCCAGTACTTC. Translated: CASIVALRGGAGSAQYF.

This chain links TRBV5-6 with TRBJ2-3; 9 positions agree with TRBD2. The length of the CDR3 is 17 residues. Unmatched junction bases numbered 11, after V lost 4 bases and J lost 2 bases. Germline lookup yields CDR1 SGHDT and CDR2 YYEEEE. CDR3 nucleotides: TGTGCCAGCAGCGTGGGATTGTTAGCGGGGGTCACAGATACGCAGTATTTT. This codes for CASSVGLLAGVTDTQYF.

J is TRBJ2-3 and V is TRBV5-1; 7 bases match TRBD1. This CDR3 contains 14 residues. The V gene's germline CDR1 is SGHRS and CDR2 YFSETQ. V shed 3 bases and J 8 bases; nucleotides not matched to a gene: 9. The CDR3 loop reads CASSSPVEGATQYF. CDR3 nucleotide sequence: TGCGCCAGCAGCTCACCCGTCGAGGGGGCTACGCAGTATTTT.

This clone was seen once. The chain's CDR3 is CASSSRLSEAFF. As DNA, the CDR3 is TGTGCCAGCAGTTCCCGACTTTCTGAAGCTTTCTTT. V is TRBV12-3 or TRBV12-4 and J is TRBJ1-1; D gene unclear. The CDR3 has 12 amino acids. Between the trimmed V and J ends, which lost 4 bases and 6 bases, there was a span of 9 bases.

The rearrangement uses TRBV10-2 and TRBJ1-1, with 7 bases fitting TRBD1. Germline V CDR1 and CDR2: WSHSY, SAAADI. The junction had 4 bases not matched to a gene; V was cut back by 7 bases and J by 8 bases. The CDR3 contains 11 residues. CDR3: CASTWTGEAFF. The DNA for the CDR3 is TGCGCCAGCACCTGGACAGGCGAAGCTTTCTTT.

The chain employs TRBV11-3 and TRBJ2-7, with 8 bases that match TRBD2. The V gene's germline CDR1 is SGHNT and CDR2 YENEEA. Trimming took 5 bases from V and 1 from J; bases not matched to a gene: 4. This CDR3 comprises 14 residues. CDR3: CASSPVAGSYEQYF. DNA for the CDR3: TGTGCCAGCAGCCCGGTAGCGGGGTCCTACGAGCAGTACTTC. The full variable domain, completed using reference TRBV11-3 and TRBJ2-7, is EAGVVQSPRYKIIEKKQPVAFWCNPISGHNTLYWYLQNLGQGPELLIRYENEEAVDDSQLPKDRFSAERLKGVDSTLKIQPAELGDSAVYLCASSPVAGSYEQYFGPGTRLTVT.

The chain links TRBV6-5 to TRBJ2-7, with TRBD1 identical over 9 bases. CDR3 size: 15 residues. The V and J ends lost 5 bases and 2 bases, in that order; junction bases with no gene match: 7. Germline assignment: CDR1 MNHEY and CDR2 SVGAGI. The CDR3 spells CASSTPGQGTYEQYF. Written as DNA, the CDR3 is TGTGCCAGCAGTACACCGGGACAGGGAACCTACGAGCAGTACTTC.

V usage is TRBV29-1 and J usage is TRBJ1-3; D call uncertain. Per germline, CDR1 SQVTM and CDR2 ANQGSEA. The CDR3 spans 15 residues. V shed 4 bases and J shed 0 bases, with 13 bases lying between them. The CDR3 here is CSVVIGSHSGNTIYF. The CDR3, as DNA: TGCAGCGTTGTAATCGGGTCCCACTCTGGAAACACCATATATTTT.

The V call is TRBV6-5, the J call TRBJ1-2; 9 bases are shared with TRBD1. This CDR3 has 14 residues. From germline, CDR1 is MNHEY and CDR2 SVGAGI. Losses at the gene ends were 5 bases for V and 5 bases for J; bases not matched to a gene: 6. The chain's CDR3 is CASSPRTGEYGYTF. CDR3 sequence (DNA): TGTGCCAGCAGTCCCCGGACAGGGGAATATGGCTACACCTTC.

V and J are TRBV15 and TRBJ2-7, with 10 bases that match TRBD1. The V and J ends lost 5 bases and 2 bases, in that order; junction bases with no gene match: 12. CDR1 is LNHNV and CDR2 is YYDKDF in the germline V gene (reference sequence). The CDR3 length is 17 residues. CDR3 in amino acids: CATSPNLPGQGTYEQYF. In DNA form, the CDR3 reads TGTGCCACCAGCCCGAATCTTCCGGGACAGGGGACCTACGAGCAGTACTTC.

The chain has TRBV27 and TRBJ1-2; D possibly corresponds to TRBD1 (6 bases). CDR1 is MNHEY, CDR2 SMNVEV, per germline (reference sequence). V was trimmed by 3 bases and J by 8 bases, leaving 16 bases between them. The CDR3 loop spans 14 amino acids. As DNA, the CDR3 is TGTGCCAGCAGTTTGGGGGGGGCGCCGGGAGGCTACACCTTC. Its protein is CASSLGGAPGGYTF.

V and J are TRBV9 and TRBJ2-5, with 10 nucleotides matching TRBD2. This CDR3 comprises 15 residues. With 3 bases clipped from V and 4 bases from J, the junction kept 6 bases outside the gene matches. Germline V gives CDR1 SGDLS, CDR2 YYNGEE. As DNA, the CDR3 is TGTGCCAGCAGCGCGAGCGGGGGGGCTATAGAGACCCAGTACTTC. Translating it yields CASSASGGAIETQYF.

This clone has just one count. The chain has TRBV2 and TRBJ2-7; 11 nucleotides line up with TRBD2. After removal of 6 bases from V and 0 bases from J, the junction contained 4 bases not matched to a gene. CDR1 is SNHLY and CDR2 is FYNNEI in the germline V gene. The CDR3 sequence is 15 residues long. The DNA of the CDR3 is TGTGCCAGCAGCGAAACTAGCGGGAGCTCCTACGAGCAGTACTTC. Translation gives CASSETSGSSYEQYF.

The chain recombines TRBV3-1 (or the pseudogene TRBV3-2) with TRBJ2-7; 7 bases map to TRBD2. Germline CDR1 and CDR2: LGHDT and YNNKEL (reference sequence). Germline trimming cut 4 bases from V and 4 bases from J; bases unmatched to any gene: 1. CDR3 size: 12 residues. CDR3 nucleotide sequence: TGTGCCAGCAGCCTCGGGGGGTACGAGCAGTACTTC. It codes for CASSLGGYEQYF.

This chain joins TRBV6-5 and TRBJ2-3, with a tentative D call TRBD1 (6 bases). V gave up 7 bases and J gave up 0 bases, with 8 bases separating them. The CDR3 covers 13 residues. Germline CDR1 reads MNHEY; CDR2 reads SVGAGI. CDR3 in DNA: TGTGCCAGCACAGGGGAAAGCACAGATACGCAGTATTTT. It specifies CASTGESTDTQYF.